A single T cell receptor (beta chain) is shown here with its context. This sample is drawn from a study of blood T cell repertoires in COVID-19. Looking at the study overall: The samples span acute and convalescent COVID-19 from the United States, Italy and Spain. The analysed material was cDNA or gDNA that came from T cells, B-cell-depleted T cells, or PBMCs.

Per the original methods: Amplifying reference gene primers gave estimates of nucleated cell counts. TCRdb's copy holds only in-frame clones and misses some; the assay was immunoSEQ multiplex PCR. The V and J calls and the clone size are those of that table, but D and trimming were determined from the DNA. Of 95,000 to 150,000 clones in the sample, about 87% are singletons; the top ten hold 25% to 35%. CDR1 and CDR2 from the germline V gene are MRHNA and SNTAGT. The CDR3 length is 15 residues. Trimming at V came to 5 bases and at J to 4 bases, leaving 4 bases not matched to a gene. The receptor was derived from a woman aged 70-85 years with acute or convalescent COVID-19. The specimen sequenced was peripheral blood. This chain connects TRBV6-4 to TRBJ1-6; 8 bases agree with TRBD1. In nucleotides, the CDR3 is TGTGCCAGCAGTTTCGGACAGGGATATAATTCACCCCTCCACTTT. Residues: CASSFGQGYNSPLHF.